Below are 22 T cell receptor beta chains sequenced from a single sample in a study of response to subunit inactivated influenza vaccine. TCRdb processed the RT-PCR reads anew with MiXCR; each CDR3 protein has one entry. The sample records some 480,000 distinct CDR3 sequences, 11% being singletons. The material sequenced was PBMCs from blood, taken 35 to 45 days after vaccination. These receptors came from a middle-aged man who received an inactivated influenza vaccine.

CDR3 sequence (DNA): TGTGCCAGCAGCGCCCCCGGGGGTAAGGATGAGCAGTTCTTC. Encoded protein: CASSAPGGKDEQFF. This rearrangement joins TRBV9 to TRBJ2-1; tentative D call: TRBD2 (6 bases). Germline assignment: CDR1 SGDLS and CDR2 YYNGEE. The CDR3 contains 14 residues. V gave up 3 bases and J gave up 8 bases, with 15 bases separating them.

This clonotype was picked up a small number of times. The chain carries TRBV18 and TRBJ2-7; 12 positions match TRBD1. This CDR3 has 14 amino acids. CDR1 is KGHSH, CDR2 LQKENI, per germline. Trimming removed 8 bases from V and 6 bases from J; junction bases left unmatched: 8. The CDR3 reads CASSPGTGGFEQYF. CDR3 coding DNA: TGTGCCAGCAGTCCCGGGACAGGGGGCTTCGAGCAGTACTTC.

CDR3 bases: TGCGCCAGCAGCCAAGACGGGACTAGCGGGTTTGAGCAGTTCTTC. It specifies CASSQDGTSGFEQFF. V usage is TRBV4-3 and J usage is TRBJ2-1, with 12 bases identical to TRBD2. Trimming cost V 0 bases and J 9 bases; bases outside gene matches: 3. The length of the CDR3 is 15 residues. The V gene's germline CDR1 is LGHNA and CDR2 YSLEER.

In its sample, this clonotype was seen many times. The V call is TRBV12-3 or TRBV12-4, the J call TRBJ1-5; D remains ambiguous. Trimming took 4 bases from V and 10 from J, leaving 11 bases between them. CDR3 size: 12 residues. For the CDR3, the DNA is TGTGCCAGCAGTTCCAGTTTAACTCCCCAGCATTTT. Translating it yields CASSSSLTPQHF.

The chain recombines TRBV6-5 with TRBJ2-3; 8 bases fit TRBD2. With 6 bases clipped from V and 1 base from J, the junction kept 9 bases outside the gene matches. Germline CDR1 MNHEY, CDR2 SVGAGI. This CDR3 comprises 16 residues. CDR3 in amino acids: CASSPWTSRGTDTQYF. As DNA, the CDR3 is TGTGCCAGCAGCCCCTGGACTAGCCGCGGCACAGATACGCAGTATTTT.

This clonotype was recorded a few times. The chain combines TRBV28 with TRBJ2-3; D may correspond to TRBD1 or TRBD2 (5 bases each). Germline CDR1 is MDHEN and CDR2 is SYDVKM. Trimming removed 6 bases at V and 3 bases at J, with 19 bases between. The CDR3 sequence is 16 residues long. The CDR3: CASSPGAGFRTDTQYF. The CDR3 coding sequence is TGTGCCAGCAGCCCCGGGGCAGGGTTCCGTACAGATACGCAGTATTTT.

This clonotype was observed at least ten times. The V and J genes are TRBV7-9 and TRBJ2-7; no clear D gene. Germline V gene lookup returns CDR1 SEHNR and CDR2 FQNEAQ (reference sequence). The CDR3 sequence is 13 residues long. V lost 1 base, J lost 5 bases, and 9 bases lay in between. The CDR3 is CASSLGWSDEQYF. CDR3 sequence (DNA): TGTGCCAGCAGCTTAGGTTGGTCCGACGAGCAGTACTTC.

The CDR3, as DNA: TGTGCCAGCAGCTCGAGGGCCCAGGGAGGCAACACCGGGGAGCTGTTTTTT. This translates into CASSSRAQGGNTGELFF. The chain is built from TRBV28 and TRBJ2-2; D is perhaps TRBD2 (6 bases). The length of the CDR3 is 17 residues. Germline lookup yields CDR1 MDHEN and CDR2 SYDVKM. The V and J ends lost 6 bases and 2 bases respectively, with 19 bases between them. The whole variable domain, remainder taken from reference TRBV28 and TRBJ2-2, is DVKVTQSSRYLVKRTGEKVFLECVQDMDHENMFWYRQDPGLGLRLIYFSYDVKMKEKGDIPEGYSVSREKKERFSLILESASTNQTSMYLCASSSRAQGGNTGELFFGEGSRLTVL.

In its sample, this clonotype was seen many times. The rearrangement joins TRBV20-1 to TRBJ2-1; D might be TRBD2 (6 bases). V gave up 3 bases and J gave up 5 bases, with 11 bases separating them. The CDR3 has 13 residues. Germline V gene lookup returns CDR1 DFQATT and CDR2 SNEGSKA (reference sequence). The CDR3 nucleotides are TGCAGTGCTAGTGGTAGCGGTCACAATGAGCAGTTCTTC. Amino acids: CSASGSGHNEQFF.

There are many counts of this clonotype. CDR3 region: CSARDRGGGTGELFF. CDR3 coding DNA: TGCAGTGCTAGAGATCGAGGGGGAGGCACCGGGGAGCTGTTTTTT. V is TRBV20-1 and J is TRBJ2-2; the D gene could be TRBD1 or TRBD2 (6 bases each). The ends were cut back, 0 bases at V and 4 bases at J, with 12 bases in the middle. The CDR3 contains 15 residues. Per germline, CDR1 DFQATT and CDR2 SNEGSKA (reference sequence).

This clonotype was counted at least ten times. V usage is TRBV7-9 and J usage is TRBJ2-1; D uncertain. The CDR3 contains 14 residues. Germline V gene sequence: CDR1 SEHNR, CDR2 FQNEAQ (reference sequence). V was pared by 6 bases and J by 7 bases, with 16 bases between. The DNA of the CDR3 is TGTGCCAGCAGTCCAGACCCGGTGGGGAATGAGCAGTTCTTC. It specifies CASSPDPVGNEQFF. The whole variable domain, remainder taken from reference TRBV7-9 and TRBJ2-1, is DTGVSQNPRHKITKRGQNVTFRCDPISEHNRLYWYRQTLGQGPEFLTYFQNEAQLEKSRLLSDRFSAERPKGSFSTLEIQRTEQGDSAMYLCASSPDPVGNEQFFGPGTRLTVL.

This clonotype was recorded a few times. This chain uses TRBV12-3 or TRBV12-4 with TRBJ2-7, with D hard to call. The CDR3 runs to 15 residues. Deletions cut 5 bases from V and 0 bases from J, with 14 bases between. This chain's CDR3 is CASSHSPTLSYEQYF. CDR3 DNA sequence: TGTGCCAGCAGTCACAGTCCAACCCTCTCCTACGAGCAGTACTTC.

The chain carries TRBV7-2 and TRBJ1-2; weak D call: TRBD1 (6 bases). Germline assignment: CDR1 SGHTA and CDR2 FQGNSA. The CDR3 totals 13 residues. Trimming took 5 bases from V and 7 from J, leaving 14 bases between them. CDR3 coding DNA: TGTGCCAGCAGCCTACAGGGATTTTCTGGCTACACCTTC. The encoded protein is CASSLQGFSGYTF.

The rearrangement uses TRBV12-3 or TRBV12-4 and TRBJ2-3; 7 positions match TRBD2. The CDR3 has 18 amino acids. J gave up 2 bases and V 0 bases, and 11 bases lay outside the gene matches. CDR3 loop: CASSLALVTSAFTDTQYF. The CDR3, as DNA: TGTGCCAGCAGTTTAGCCCTAGTAACTAGCGCGTTCACAGATACGCAGTATTTT.

As for this clonotype: This may come from a read error, since a much larger clone is one base off. The chain is built from TRBV11-2 and TRBJ2-5; TRBD2 matches at 12 bases. The J segment lost 4 bases and the V segment lost 5 bases, leaving 5 bases of the junction unmatched. The V gene's germline CDR1 is SGHAT and CDR2 FQNNGV. CDR3 size: 15 residues. The CDR3 coding sequence is TGTGCCAGCAGCCATTCGACTAGCGGGGGAGAGACCCAGTACTTC. It is translated as CASSHSTSGGETQYF.

This clonotype was seen many times. The CDR3 DNA is TGTGCCATCAGTTTGGACAGGGACCCCCCGTACTTC. It yields the protein CAISLDRDPPYF. This chain uses TRBV10-3 with TRBJ2-7; TRBD1 aligns across 8 bases. This CDR3 has 12 amino acids. J gave up 12 bases and V 5 bases, and 9 bases lay outside the gene matches. Germline CDR1 and CDR2: ENHRY and SYGVKD.

This clonotype was seen at least ten times. The chain is built from TRBV9 and TRBJ2-1, with D perhaps given as TRBD1 or TRBD2 (6 bases each). V shed 0 bases and J shed 3 bases, with 10 bases lying between them. The CDR3 consists of 15 residues. In germline, CDR1 is SGDLS, CDR2 YYNGEE. The CDR3 nucleotides read TGTGCCAGCAGCGTAGAGGGGGGCGACTACAATGAGCAGTTCTTC. Residues: CASSVEGGDYNEQFF.

This clonotype has at least ten counts. The genes are TRBV6-1 and TRBJ1-2; 8 positions match TRBD1. Germline trimming cut 6 bases from V and 9 bases from J; bases unmatched to any gene: 9. The CDR3 sequence is 13 residues long. CDR1 is MNHNS, CDR2 SASEGT, per germline. CDR3 region: CASRSRRQGSYTF. In DNA form, the CDR3 reads TGTGCCAGCAGATCCAGAAGACAGGGGAGCTACACCTTC.

The chain combines TRBV5-1 with TRBJ2-2, with D possibly TRBD1 on 6 matching bases. Germline V gene sequence: CDR1 SGHRS, CDR2 YFSETQ. V lost 4 bases and J 4 bases, leaving 14 bases between the germline ends. This CDR3 has 15 amino acids. The CDR3 DNA is TGCGCCAGCAGCGCGGACAGTGGCGGCACCGGGGAGCTGTTTTTT. Translated, it gives CASSADSGGTGELFF.

The table lists this clonotype with a few counts. The CDR3, as DNA: TGTGCCAAGATACCCGGATTGCCTTTTTATGGCTACACCTTC. It yields the protein CAKIPGLPFYGYTF. V gene TRBV10-3 combines with J gene TRBJ1-2; D unresolved. This CDR3 comprises 14 residues. Germline V CDR1 and CDR2: ENHRY, SYGVKD. Trimming shortened V by 10 bases and J by 5 bases, and 20 bases separated the two germline ends.

The V call is TRBV18, the J call TRBJ2-7, with 10 positions matching TRBD2. Per the germline V gene, CDR1 is KGHSH and CDR2 is LQKENI. V trimming: 0 bases; J trimming: 1 base; junction bases outside the gene matches: 3. CDR3 length equals 16 residues. CDR3 nucleotide sequence: TGTGCCAGCTCACCACCGTCTAGCGGGAGATCCTACGAGCAGTACTTC. Amino acids: CASSPPSSGRSYEQYF.

The chain has TRBV20-1 and TRBJ2-3, with 11 bases lining up with TRBD2. This CDR3 is built from 15 residues. Germline CDR1 DFQATT, CDR2 SNEGSKA (reference sequence). V lost 6 bases and J lost 1; bases outside the gene matches: 6. The CDR3 DNA reads as TGCAGTGCGACCATACTAGCGGGGGGCACAGATACGCAGTATTTT. Residues: CSATILAGGTDTQYF.